Given below is one T cell receptor (beta chain) in context. Its antigen is not known. This sample is drawn from a study of T cell responses to AZD1222 COVID-19 vaccine. The CDR3 totals 15 residues. J gave up 7 bases and V 5 bases, and 11 bases lay outside the gene matches. Germline assignment: CDR1 SGHVT and CDR2 SQSDAQ. Study-level points and caveats: Repertoires were obtained solely post-peak T cell response. Researchers report vaccine-associated CD4 TCRs spanning spike, with dominance at 160-218 and 743-854. Targets within unmutated variant regions were reportedly found for nearly half of spike-specific TCRs.

Here immunoSEQ multiplex PCR was the method, and the copy in TCRdb shows in-frame clones only, minus some. The sample carries approximately 150,000 clones, 92% recorded once. The sample consisted of peripheral blood, taken 28 days after the second AZD1222 dose. The V gene is TRBV7-4, the J gene TRBJ1-5, with 7 bases identical to TRBD1. This receptor was identified in an adult who received the AZD1222 COVID-19 vaccine. The CDR3 sequence is CASSPRERGQQPQHF. As DNA, the CDR3 is TGTGCCAGCAGCCCCCGGGAAAGGGGGCAGCAGCCCCAGCATTTT.